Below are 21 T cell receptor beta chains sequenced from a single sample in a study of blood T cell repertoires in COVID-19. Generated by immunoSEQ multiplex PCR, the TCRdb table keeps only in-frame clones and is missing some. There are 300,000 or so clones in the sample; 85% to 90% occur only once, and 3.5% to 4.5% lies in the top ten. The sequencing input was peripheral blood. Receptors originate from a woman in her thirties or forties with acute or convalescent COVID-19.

The CDR3 protein is CASTGQGVSPLHF. In DNA, the CDR3 is TGTGCCAGCACCGGACAGGGTGTTTCACCCCTCCACTTT. This chain connects TRBV12-3 or TRBV12-4 to TRBJ1-6; 8 positions match TRBD1. Trimming at V came to 7 bases and at J to 9 bases, leaving 5 bases not matched to a gene. This CDR3 contains 13 residues.

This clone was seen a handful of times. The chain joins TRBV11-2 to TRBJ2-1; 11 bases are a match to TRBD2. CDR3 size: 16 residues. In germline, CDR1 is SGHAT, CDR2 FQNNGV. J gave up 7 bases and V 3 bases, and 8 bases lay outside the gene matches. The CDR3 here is CASSFRLAGSGNEQFF. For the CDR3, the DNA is TGTGCCAGCAGCTTCAGACTAGCGGGGTCCGGAAATGAGCAGTTCTTC.

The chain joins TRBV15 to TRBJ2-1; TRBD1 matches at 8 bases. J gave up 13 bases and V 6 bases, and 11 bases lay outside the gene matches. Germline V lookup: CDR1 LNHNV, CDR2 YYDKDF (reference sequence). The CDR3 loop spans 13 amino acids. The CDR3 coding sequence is TGTGCCACCAGTAAAGGACAGGGTGGTGTTCAGTTCTTC. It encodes CATSKGQGGVQFF.

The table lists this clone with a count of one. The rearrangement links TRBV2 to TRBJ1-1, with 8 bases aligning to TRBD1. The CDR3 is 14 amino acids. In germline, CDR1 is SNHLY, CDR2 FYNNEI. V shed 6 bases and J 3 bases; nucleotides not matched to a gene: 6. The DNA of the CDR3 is TGTGCCAGCAGAGTGTCAGGGGGCTACACTGAAGCTTTCTTT. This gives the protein CASRVSGGYTEAFF.

The CDR3 nucleotides read TGTGCCAGCAGTTGGGCATTGTCTGGAAACACCATATATTTT. This gives the protein CASSWALSGNTIYF. The chain combines TRBV2 with TRBJ1-3; no firm D call. CDR1 and CDR2 (germline): SNHLY, FYNNEI. The CDR3 contains 14 residues. Trimming took off 5 bases at V and 1 base at J, with 9 bases between the two ends.

CDR3 bases: TGTGCCAGCAGCTCCACAGGGGGCCTCACTGAAGCTTTCTTT. This sequence encodes CASSSTGGLTEAFF. The chain has TRBV13 and TRBJ1-1; 9 positions agree with TRBD1. The CDR3 length is 14 residues. CDR1 and CDR2 (germline): PRHDT, FYEKMQ (reference sequence). The ends lost 4 bases at V and 4 bases at J; junction bases unmatched: 4.

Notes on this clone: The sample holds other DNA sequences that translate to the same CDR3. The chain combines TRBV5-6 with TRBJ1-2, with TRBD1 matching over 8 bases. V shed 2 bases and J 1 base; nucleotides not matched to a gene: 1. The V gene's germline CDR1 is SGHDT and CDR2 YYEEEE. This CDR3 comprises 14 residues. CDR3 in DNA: TGTGCCAGCAGCTTACAGGGGGTTAACTATGGCTACACCTTC. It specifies CASSLQGVNYGYTF.

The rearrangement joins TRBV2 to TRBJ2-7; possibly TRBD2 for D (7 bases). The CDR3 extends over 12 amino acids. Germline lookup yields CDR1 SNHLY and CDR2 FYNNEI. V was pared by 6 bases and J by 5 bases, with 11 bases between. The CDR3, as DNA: TGTGCCAGCAGGGAGGGGGGGCACGAGCAGTACGTC. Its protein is CASREGGHEQYV.

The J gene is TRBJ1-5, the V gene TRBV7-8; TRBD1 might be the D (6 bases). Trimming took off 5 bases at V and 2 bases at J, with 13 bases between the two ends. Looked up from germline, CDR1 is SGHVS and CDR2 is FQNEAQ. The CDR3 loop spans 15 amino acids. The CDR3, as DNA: TGTGCCAGCAGCCGAGACAGGAATCGCAATCAGCCCCAGCATTTT. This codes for CASSRDRNRNQPQHF.

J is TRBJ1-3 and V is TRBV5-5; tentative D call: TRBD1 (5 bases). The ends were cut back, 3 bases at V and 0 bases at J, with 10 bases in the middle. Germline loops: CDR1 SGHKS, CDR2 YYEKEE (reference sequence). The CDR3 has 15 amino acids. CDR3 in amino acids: CASSSKQDSGNTIYF. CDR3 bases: TGTGCCAGCAGCTCAAAACAGGACTCTGGAAACACCATATATTTT.

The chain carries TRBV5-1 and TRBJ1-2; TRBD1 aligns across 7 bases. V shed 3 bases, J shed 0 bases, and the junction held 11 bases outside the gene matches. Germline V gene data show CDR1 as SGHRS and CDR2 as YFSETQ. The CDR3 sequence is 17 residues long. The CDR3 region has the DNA TGCGCCAGCAGCTCTAATCCCCGGGACAGCCCTAACTATGGCTACACCTTC. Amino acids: CASSSNPRDSPNYGYTF.

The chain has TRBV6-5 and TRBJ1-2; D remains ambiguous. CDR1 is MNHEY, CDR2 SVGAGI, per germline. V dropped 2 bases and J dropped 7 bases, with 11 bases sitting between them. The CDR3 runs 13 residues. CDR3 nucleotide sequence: TGTGCCAGCAGTTACGGGCAGCCGCCTGGCTACACCTTC. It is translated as CASSYGQPPGYTF.

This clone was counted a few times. The CDR3 sequence: CASTRGTGVTEAFF. The CDR3, as DNA: TGTGCCAGCACTAGGGGGACAGGGGTCACTGAAGCTTTCTTT. The V and J genes are TRBV6-5 and TRBJ1-1; 10 nucleotides match TRBD1. The CDR3 loop spans 14 amino acids. V lost 7 bases, J lost 4 bases, and 6 bases stayed unmatched. Germline lookup yields CDR1 MNHEY and CDR2 SVGAGI.

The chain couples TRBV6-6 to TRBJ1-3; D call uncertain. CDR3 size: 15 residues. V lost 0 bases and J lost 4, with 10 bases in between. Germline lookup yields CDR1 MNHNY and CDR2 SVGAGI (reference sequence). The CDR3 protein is CASSYSESLGNTIYF. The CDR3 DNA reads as TGTGCCAGCAGTTACTCGGAGTCATTGGGAAACACCATATATTTT.

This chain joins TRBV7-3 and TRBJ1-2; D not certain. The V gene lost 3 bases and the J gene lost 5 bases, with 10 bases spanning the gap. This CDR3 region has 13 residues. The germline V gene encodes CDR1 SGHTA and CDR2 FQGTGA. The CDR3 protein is CASSFGSRYGYTF. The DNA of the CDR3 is TGTGCCAGCAGCTTTGGGAGTCGGTATGGCTACACCTTC. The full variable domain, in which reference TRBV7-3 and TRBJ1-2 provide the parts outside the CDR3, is GAGVSQTPSNKVTEKGKYVELRCDPISGHTALYWYRQSLGQGPEFLIYFQGTGAADDSGLPNDRFFAVRPEGSVSTLKIQRTERGDSAVYLCASSFGSRYGYTFGSGTRLTVV.

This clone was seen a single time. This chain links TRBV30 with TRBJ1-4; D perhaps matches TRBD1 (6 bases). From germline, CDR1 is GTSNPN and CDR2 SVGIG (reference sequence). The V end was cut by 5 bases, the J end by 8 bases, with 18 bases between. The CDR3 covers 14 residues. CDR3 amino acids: CAWATDRGEEKLFF. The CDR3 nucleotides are TGTGCCTGGGCTACGGACAGAGGAGAGGAAAAACTGTTTTTT.

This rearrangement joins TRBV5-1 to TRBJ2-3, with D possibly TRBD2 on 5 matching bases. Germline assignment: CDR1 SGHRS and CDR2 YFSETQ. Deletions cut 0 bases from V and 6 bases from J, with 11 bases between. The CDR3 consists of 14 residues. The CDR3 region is CASSLARDLDTQYF. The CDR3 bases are TGCGCCAGCAGCTTGGCTCGGGATTTGGATACGCAGTATTTT.

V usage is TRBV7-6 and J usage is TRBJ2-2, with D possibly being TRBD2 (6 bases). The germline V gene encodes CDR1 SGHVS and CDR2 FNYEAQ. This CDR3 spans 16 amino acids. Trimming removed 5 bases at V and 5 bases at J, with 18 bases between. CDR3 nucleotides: TGTGCCAGCAGCGTCGGGGGAGCTTCGGATACCGGGGAGCTGTTTTTT. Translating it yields CASSVGGASDTGELFF.

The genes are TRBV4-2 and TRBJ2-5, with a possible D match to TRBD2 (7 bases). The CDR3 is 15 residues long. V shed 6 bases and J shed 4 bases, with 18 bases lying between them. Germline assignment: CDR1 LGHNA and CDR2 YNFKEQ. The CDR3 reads CASREGGGDAETQYF. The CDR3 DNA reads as TGTGCCAGCAGAGAAGGGGGGGGAGATGCAGAGACCCAGTACTTC.

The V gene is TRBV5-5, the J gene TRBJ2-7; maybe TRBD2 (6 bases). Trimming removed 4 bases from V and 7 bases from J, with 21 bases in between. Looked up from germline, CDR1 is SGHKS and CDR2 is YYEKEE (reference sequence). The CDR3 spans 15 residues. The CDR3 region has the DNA TGTGCCAGCAGCCGTAACGGAGGGGTCCTACGAGAGCAGTACGTC. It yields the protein CASSRNGGVLREQYV.

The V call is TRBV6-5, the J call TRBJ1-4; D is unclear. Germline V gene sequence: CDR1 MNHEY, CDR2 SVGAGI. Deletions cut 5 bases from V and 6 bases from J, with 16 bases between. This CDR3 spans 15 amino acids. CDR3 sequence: CASSKRPGNYEKLFF. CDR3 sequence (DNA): TGTGCCAGCAGTAAACGACCGGGAAATTATGAAAAACTGTTTTTT.